This T cell receptor beta chain was identified during a study of blood T cell repertoires in COVID-19. This clone has a handful of counts. Here immunoSEQ multiplex PCR was the method, and the copy in TCRdb shows in-frame clones only, minus some. Of about 80,000 clones in the sample, roughly nine tenths were seen once. Deletions cut 8 bases from V and 0 bases from J, with 14 bases between. Germline lookup yields CDR1 MNHEY and CDR2 SMNVEV (reference sequence). The CDR3 sequence is 15 residues long. The chain joins TRBV27 to TRBJ1-5; no clear D gene. This sequence originates from a woman older than 75 with active or convalescent COVID-19. The source material was peripheral blood. CDR3: CASHPGTASNQPQHF. CDR3 sequence (DNA): TGTGCCAGCCACCCAGGAACGGCTAGCAATCAGCCCCAGCATTTT.